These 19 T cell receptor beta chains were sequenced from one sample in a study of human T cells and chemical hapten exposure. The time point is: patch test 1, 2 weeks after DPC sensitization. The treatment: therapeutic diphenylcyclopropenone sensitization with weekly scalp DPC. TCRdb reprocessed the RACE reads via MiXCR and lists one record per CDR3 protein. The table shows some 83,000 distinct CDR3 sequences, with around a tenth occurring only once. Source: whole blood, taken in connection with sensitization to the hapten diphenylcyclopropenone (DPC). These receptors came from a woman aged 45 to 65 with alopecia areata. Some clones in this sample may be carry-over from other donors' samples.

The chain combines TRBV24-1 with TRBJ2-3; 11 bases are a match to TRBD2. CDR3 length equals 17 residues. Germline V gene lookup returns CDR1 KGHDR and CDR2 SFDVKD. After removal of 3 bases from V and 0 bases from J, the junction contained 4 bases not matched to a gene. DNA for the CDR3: TGTGCCACCAGTGATCCTAGCGGGAGGCTGAGCACAGATACGCAGTATTTT. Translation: CATSDPSGRLSTDTQYF.

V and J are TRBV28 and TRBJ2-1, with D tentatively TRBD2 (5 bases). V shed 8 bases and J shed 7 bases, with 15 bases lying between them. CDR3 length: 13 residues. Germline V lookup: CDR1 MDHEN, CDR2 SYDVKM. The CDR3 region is CASALAMGNEQFF. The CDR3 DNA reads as TGTGCCAGCGCTCTAGCTATGGGGAATGAGCAGTTCTTC. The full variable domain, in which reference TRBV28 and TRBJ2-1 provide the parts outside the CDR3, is DVKVTQSSRYLVKRTGEKVFLECVQDMDHENMFWYRQDPGLGLRLIYFSYDVKMKEKGDIPEGYSVSREKKERFSLILESASTNQTSMYLCASALAMGNEQFFGPGTRLTVL.

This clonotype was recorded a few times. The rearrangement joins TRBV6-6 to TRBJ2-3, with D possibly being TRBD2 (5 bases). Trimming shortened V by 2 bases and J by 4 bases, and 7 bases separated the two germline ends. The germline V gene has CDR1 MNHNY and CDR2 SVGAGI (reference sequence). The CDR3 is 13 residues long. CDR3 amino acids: CASSYLAADTQYF. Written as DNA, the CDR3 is TGTGCCAGCAGTTACCTAGCCGCAGATACGCAGTATTTT.

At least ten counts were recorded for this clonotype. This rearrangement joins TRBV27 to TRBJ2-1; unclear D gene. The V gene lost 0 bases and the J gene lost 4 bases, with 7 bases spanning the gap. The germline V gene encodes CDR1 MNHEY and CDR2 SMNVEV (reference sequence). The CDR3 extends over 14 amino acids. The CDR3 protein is CASSLSLRYNEQFF. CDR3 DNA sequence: TGTGCCAGCAGTTTATCTTTACGATACAATGAGCAGTTCTTC.

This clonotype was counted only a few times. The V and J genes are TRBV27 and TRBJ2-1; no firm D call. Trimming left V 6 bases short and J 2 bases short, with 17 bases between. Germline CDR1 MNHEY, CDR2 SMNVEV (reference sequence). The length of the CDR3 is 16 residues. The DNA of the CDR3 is TGTGCCAGCAGCCCCGTTCCAGGAGTCACCTACAATGAGCAGTTCTTC. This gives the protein CASSPVPGVTYNEQFF.

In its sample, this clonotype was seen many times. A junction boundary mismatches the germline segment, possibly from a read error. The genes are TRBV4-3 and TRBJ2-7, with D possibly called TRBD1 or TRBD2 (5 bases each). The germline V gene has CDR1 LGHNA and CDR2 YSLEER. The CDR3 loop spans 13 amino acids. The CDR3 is CASSRDEKYEQYF. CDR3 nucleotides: TGCGCCAGTAGCCGGGACGAAAAGTACGAGCAGTACTTC.

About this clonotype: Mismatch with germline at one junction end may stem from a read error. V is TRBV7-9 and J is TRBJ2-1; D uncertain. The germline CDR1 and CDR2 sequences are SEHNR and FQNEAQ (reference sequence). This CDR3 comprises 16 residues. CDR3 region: CVSSLVVVTVYNEQFF. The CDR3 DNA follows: TGTGTCAGCAGCTTAGTTGTTGTAACCGTCTACAATGAGCAGTTCTTC.

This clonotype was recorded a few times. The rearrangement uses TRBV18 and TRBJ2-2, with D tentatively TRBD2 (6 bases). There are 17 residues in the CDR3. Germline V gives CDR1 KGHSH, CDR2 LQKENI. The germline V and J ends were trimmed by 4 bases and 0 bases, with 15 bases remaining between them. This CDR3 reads CASSLTHGGANTGELFF. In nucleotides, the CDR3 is TGTGCCAGCTCACTCACACACGGGGGAGCGAACACCGGGGAGCTGTTTTTT.

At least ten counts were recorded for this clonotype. The DNA of the CDR3 is TGCAGCGTTGCAAGGGGTTCTGAAGCTTTCTTT. Translation: CSVARGSEAFF. This rearrangement joins TRBV29-1 to TRBJ1-1; maybe TRBD1 (5 bases). The CDR3 consists of 11 residues. In germline, CDR1 is SQVTM, CDR2 ANQGSEA. Trimming removed 4 bases from V and 6 bases from J, with 9 bases in between.

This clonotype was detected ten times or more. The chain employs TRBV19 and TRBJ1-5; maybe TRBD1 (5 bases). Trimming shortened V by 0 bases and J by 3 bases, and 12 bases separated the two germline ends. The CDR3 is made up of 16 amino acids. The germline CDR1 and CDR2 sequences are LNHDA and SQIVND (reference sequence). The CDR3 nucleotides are TGTGCCAGTAGTATAGATAGGGGCAGGGACAATCAGCCCCAGCATTTT. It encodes CASSIDRGRDNQPQHF.

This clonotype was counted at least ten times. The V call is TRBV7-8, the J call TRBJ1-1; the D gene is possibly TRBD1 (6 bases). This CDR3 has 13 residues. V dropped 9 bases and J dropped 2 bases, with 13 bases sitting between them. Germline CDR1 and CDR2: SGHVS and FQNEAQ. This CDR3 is CASSGQQNTEAFF. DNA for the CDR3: TGTGCCAGTTCCGGACAGCAAAACACTGAAGCTTTCTTT.

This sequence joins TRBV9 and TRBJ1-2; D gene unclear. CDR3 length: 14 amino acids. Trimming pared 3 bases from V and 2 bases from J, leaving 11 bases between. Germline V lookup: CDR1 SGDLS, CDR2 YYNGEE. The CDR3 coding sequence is TGTGCCAGCAGCGCGACGGGAGGAAACTATGGCTACACCTTC. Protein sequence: CASSATGGNYGYTF.

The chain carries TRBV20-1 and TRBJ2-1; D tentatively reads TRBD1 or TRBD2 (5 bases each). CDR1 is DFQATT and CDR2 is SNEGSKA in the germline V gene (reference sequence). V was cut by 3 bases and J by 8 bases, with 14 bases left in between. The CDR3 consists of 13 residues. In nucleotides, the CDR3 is TGCAGTGCTAGTGAGGTGGGGGAACATGAGCAGTTCTTC. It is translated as CSASEVGEHEQFF.

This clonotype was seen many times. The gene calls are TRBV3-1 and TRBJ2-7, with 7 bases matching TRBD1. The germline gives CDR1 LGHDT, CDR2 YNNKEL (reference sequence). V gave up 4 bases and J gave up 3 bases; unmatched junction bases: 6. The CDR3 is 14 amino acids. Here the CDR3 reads CASSPWDSNYEQYF. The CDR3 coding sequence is TGTGCCAGCAGCCCATGGGACAGCAACTACGAGCAGTACTTC.

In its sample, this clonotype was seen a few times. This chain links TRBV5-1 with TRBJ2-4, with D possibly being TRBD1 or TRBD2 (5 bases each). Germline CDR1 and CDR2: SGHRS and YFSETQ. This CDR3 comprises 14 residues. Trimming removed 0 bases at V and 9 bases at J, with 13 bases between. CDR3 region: CASSLAQGAGIQYF. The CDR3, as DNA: TGCGCCAGCAGCTTGGCGCAGGGCGCGGGCATTCAGTACTTC.

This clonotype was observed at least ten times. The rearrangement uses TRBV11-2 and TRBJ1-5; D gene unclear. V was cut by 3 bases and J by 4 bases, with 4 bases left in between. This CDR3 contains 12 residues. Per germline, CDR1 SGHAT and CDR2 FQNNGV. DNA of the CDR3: TGTGCCAGCAGCTTTGCTAATCAGCCCCAGCATTTT. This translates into CASSFANQPQHF.

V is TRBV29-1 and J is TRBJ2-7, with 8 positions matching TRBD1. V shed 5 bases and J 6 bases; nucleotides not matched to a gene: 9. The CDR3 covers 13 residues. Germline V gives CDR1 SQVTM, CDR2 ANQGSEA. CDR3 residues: CSVRGQGWGEQYF. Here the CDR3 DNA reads TGCAGCGTTCGAGGACAGGGATGGGGCGAGCAGTACTTC.

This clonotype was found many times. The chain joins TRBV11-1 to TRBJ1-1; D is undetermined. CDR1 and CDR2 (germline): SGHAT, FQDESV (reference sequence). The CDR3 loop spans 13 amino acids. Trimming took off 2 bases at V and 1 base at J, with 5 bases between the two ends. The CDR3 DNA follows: TGTGCCAGCAGCTTAATCCGGAACACTGAAGCTTTCTTT. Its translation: CASSLIRNTEAFF.

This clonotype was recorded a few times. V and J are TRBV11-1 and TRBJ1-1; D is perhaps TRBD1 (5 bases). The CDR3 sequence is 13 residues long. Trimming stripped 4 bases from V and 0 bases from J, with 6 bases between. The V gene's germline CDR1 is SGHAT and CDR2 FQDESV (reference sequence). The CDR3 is CASSSGVNTEAFF. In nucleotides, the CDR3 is TGTGCCAGCAGCTCGGGGGTGAACACTGAAGCTTTCTTT. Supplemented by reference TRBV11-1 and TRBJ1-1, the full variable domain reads EAEVAQSPRYKITEKSQAVAFWCDPISGHATLYWYRQILGQGPELLVQFQDESVVDDSQLPKDRFSAERLKGVDSTLKIQPAELGDSAMYLCASSSGVNTEAFFGQGTRLTVV.